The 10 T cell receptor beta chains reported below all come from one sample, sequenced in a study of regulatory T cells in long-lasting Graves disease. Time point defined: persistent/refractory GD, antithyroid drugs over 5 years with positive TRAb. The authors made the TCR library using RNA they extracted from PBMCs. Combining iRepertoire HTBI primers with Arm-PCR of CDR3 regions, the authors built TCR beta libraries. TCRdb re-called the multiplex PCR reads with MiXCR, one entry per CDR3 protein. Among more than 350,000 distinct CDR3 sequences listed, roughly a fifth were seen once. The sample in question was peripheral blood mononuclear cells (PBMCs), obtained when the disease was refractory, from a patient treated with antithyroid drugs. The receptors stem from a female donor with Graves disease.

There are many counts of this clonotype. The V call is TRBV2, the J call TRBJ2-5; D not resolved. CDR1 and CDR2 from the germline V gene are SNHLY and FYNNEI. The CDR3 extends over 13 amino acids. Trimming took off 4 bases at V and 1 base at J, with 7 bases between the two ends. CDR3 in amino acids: CASSGRPQETQYF. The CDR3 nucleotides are TGTGCCAGCAGTGGAAGGCCCCAAGAGACCCAGTACTTC. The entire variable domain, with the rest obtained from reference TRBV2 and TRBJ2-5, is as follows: EPEVTQTPSHQVTQMGQEVILRCVPISNHLYFYWYRQILGQKVEFLVSFYNNEISEKSEIFDDQFSVERPDGSNFTLKIRSTKLEDSAMYFCASSGRPQETQYFGPGTRLLVL.

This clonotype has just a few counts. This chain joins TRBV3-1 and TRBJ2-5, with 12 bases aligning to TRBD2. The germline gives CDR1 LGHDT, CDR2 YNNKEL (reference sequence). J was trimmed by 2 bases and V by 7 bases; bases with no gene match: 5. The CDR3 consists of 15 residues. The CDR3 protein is CASIGLAGLQETQYF. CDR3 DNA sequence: TGTGCCAGCATCGGACTAGCGGGGTTACAAGAGACCCAGTACTTC.

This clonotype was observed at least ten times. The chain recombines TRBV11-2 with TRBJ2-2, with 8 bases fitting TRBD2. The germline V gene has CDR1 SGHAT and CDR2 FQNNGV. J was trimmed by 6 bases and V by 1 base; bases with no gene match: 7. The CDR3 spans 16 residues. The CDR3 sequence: CASSLGQRENPGELFF. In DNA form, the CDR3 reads TGTGCCAGCAGCTTAGGTCAGCGGGAGAATCCCGGGGAGCTGTTTTTT. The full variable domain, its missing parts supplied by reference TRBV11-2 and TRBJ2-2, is EAGVAQSPRYKIIEKRQSVAFWCNPISGHATLYWYQQILGQGPKLLIQFQNNGVVDDSQLPKDRFSAERLKGVDSTLKIQPAKLEDSAVYLCASSLGQRENPGELFFGEGSRLTVL.

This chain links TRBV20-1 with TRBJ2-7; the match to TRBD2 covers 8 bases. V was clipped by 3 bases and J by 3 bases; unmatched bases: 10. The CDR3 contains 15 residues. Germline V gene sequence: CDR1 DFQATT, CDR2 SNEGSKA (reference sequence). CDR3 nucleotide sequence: TGCAGTGCTAGGGGTCGGGCGGGAGGAGGCTACGAGCAGTACTTC. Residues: CSARGRAGGGYEQYF.

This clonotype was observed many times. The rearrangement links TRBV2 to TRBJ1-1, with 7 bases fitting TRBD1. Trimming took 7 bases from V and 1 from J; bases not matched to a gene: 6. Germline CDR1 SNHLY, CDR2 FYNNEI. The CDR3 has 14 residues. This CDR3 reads CASKTDRANTEAFF. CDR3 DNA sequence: TGTGCCAGCAAGACAGACAGGGCGAACACTGAAGCTTTCTTT. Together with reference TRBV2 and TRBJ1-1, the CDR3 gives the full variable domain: EPEVTQTPSHQVTQMGQEVILRCVPISNHLYFYWYRQILGQKVEFLVSFYNNEISEKSEIFDDQFSVERPDGSNFTLKIRSTKLEDSAMYFCASKTDRANTEAFFGQGTRLTVV.

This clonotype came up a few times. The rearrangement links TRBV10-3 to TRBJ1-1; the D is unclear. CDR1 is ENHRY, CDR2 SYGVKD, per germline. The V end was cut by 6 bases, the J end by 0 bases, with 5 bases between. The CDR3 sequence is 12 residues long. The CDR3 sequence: CAIREMNTEAFF. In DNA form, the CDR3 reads TGTGCCATCAGGGAGATGAACACTGAAGCTTTCTTT.

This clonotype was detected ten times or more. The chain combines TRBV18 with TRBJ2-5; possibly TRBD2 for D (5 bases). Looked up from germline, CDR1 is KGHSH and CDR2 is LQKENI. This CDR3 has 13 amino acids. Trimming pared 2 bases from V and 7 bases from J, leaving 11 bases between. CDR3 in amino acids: CASSPIDEGTQYF. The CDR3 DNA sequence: TGTGCCAGCTCACCAATTGATGAGGGGACCCAGTACTTC.

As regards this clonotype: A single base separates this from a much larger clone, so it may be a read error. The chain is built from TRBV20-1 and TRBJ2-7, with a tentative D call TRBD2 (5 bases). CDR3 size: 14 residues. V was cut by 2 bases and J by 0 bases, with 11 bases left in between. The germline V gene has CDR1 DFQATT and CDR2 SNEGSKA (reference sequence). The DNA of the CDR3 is TGCAGTGCTAGACGGGATGGGAGCTCCTACGAGCAGTACTTC. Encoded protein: CSARRDGSSYEQYF.

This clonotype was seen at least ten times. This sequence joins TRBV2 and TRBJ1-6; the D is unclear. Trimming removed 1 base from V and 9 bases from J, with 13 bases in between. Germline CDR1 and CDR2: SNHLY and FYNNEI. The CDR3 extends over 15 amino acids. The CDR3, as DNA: TGTGCCAGCAGTGAAGGACAAGGATGGAGTTCACCCCTCCACTTT. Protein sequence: CASSEGQGWSSPLHF.

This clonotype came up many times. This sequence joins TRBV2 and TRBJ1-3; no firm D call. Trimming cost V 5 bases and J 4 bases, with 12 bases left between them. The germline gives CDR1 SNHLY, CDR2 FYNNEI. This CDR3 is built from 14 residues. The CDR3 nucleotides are TGTGCCAGCAGTCAGGTCGCAGACGGAAACACCATATATTTT. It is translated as CASSQVADGNTIYF.